The source of this T cell receptor beta chain is a study of beta chain features in type 1 diabetes. CDR1 is SEHNR, CDR2 FQNEAQ, per germline (reference sequence). The CDR3 length is 13 residues. V was shortened by 4 bases and J by 9 bases, with 15 bases between the two germline ends. Every bit of the isolated RNA underwent reverse transcription, so sequencing read expressed TCRB transcripts. The table came from immunoSEQ multiplex PCR; TCRdb's copy has only in-frame clones and leaves some out. The sample holds about 250,000 clones, 13% to 15% seen once. The sample was naive CD4+ T cells from blood. This chain uses TRBV7-9 with TRBJ2-5, with a tentative D call TRBD1 (5 bases). The receptor was isolated from a woman in her forties in good health. In DNA form, the CDR3 reads TGTGCCAGCAGCTCCGTGGACCCCAGGGCCCAGTACTTC. This gives the protein CASSSVDPRAQYF.